This T cell receptor (beta chain) was documented in a study of read filtering for tumor transcriptome and immune sequencing. Across the whole study: Among patients, 17 to 20 were male and approximately 15 female, aged about 45 to 85 (mean about 69). Whole-transcriptome libraries were prepared after DNase treatment. Findings and limits, study-wide: RNA-seq captured clonotypes less deeply and reliably than IR-seq.

This CDR3 has 17 residues. The trim removed 0 bases at V and 4 bases at J, leaving 10 bases unmatched. Per the germline V gene, CDR1 is MGHRA and CDR2 is YSYEKL. This clonotype was recorded many times. Antigen: not known. The library was built from approximately 400 ng RNA with molecular barcoded adaptors for alpha/delta and beta/gamma chains. TCRdb reanalysed the reads using MiXCR and keeps one entry per CDR3 protein. The profile shows approximately 45,000 distinct CDR3 sequences, around 21% of them singletons. This TCR came from a donor aged 40 or older with multiple myeloma. The chain links TRBV4-1 to TRBJ2-3, with 7 bases identical to TRBD1. The sample was a population of CD138-negative cells sorted from bone marrow. CDR3 protein: CASSQDGGNRGSDTQYF. The CDR3 DNA sequence: TGCGCCAGCAGCCAAGATGGCGGAAACAGGGGATCAGATACGCAGTATTTT.